Sequencing of this TCR beta chain was carried out in a study of T-cell reconstitution after alpha-beta-depleted transplantation in children. The authors prepared the TCRbeta library with unique molecular identifiers. TCRdb ran MiXCR on the PCR reads and lists one entry per CDR3 protein. The sample yields some 340,000 distinct CDR3 sequences, 9% to 12% seen once. The CDR3 sequence is 15 residues long. Trimming stripped 2 bases from V and 2 bases from J, with 11 bases between. Germline V CDR1 and CDR2: SGDLS, YYNGEE. The rearrangement uses TRBV9 and TRBJ1-3, with D perhaps matching TRBD1 (5 bases). The sample consisted of PBMCs from the stem cell graft donor, taken from the stem cell graft. The clonotype originates from a human donor who donated a stem cell graft to a child with acute lymphoblastic leukemia. The CDR3 DNA reads as TGTGCCAGCAGCGTCGGGGACCGTACTGGAAACACCATATATTTT. It is translated as CASSVGDRTGNTIYF.